Shown below are 27 T cell receptor beta chains from a single sample sequenced in a study of PD-L1 blockade in urothelial cancer. Specified time point: pretreatment peripheral blood. Assay: immunoSEQ multiplex PCR; the TCRdb copy retains only in-frame clones and omits some. The table has some 71,000 clones, around four fifths seen once. The sample in question was PBMCs, obtained around atezolizumab (anti-PD-L1) treatment. These TCRs come from a man between 35 and 55 years old with urothelial cancer.

The rearrangement uses TRBV9 and TRBJ2-2; TRBD1 is a possible D gene (6 bases). The ends were cut back, 0 bases at V and 6 bases at J, with 12 bases in the middle. The CDR3 length is 15 residues. The V gene's germline CDR1 is SGDLS and CDR2 YYNGEE. CDR3 DNA sequence: TGTGCCAGCAGCGTAGGAAACAGGGACCCCGGGGAGCTGTTTTTT. It specifies CASSVGNRDPGELFF.

The gene calls are TRBV11-1 and TRBJ1-4; 7 bases are shared with TRBD1. The V gene end was trimmed by 4 bases and the J gene end by 7 bases; junction bases not matched to a gene: 15. The CDR3 spans 17 residues. CDR1 and CDR2 (germline): SGHAT, FQDESV (reference sequence). The CDR3 spells CASSSSERGRRSEKLFF. The CDR3 nucleotides read TGTGCCAGCAGCTCCAGTGAGAGGGGGCGTAGAAGTGAAAAACTGTTTTTT. The full variable domain, in which reference TRBV11-1 and TRBJ1-4 provide the parts outside the CDR3, is EAEVAQSPRYKITEKSQAVAFWCDPISGHATLYWYRQILGQGPELLVQFQDESVVDDSQLPKDRFSAERLKGVDSTLKIQPAELGDSAMYLCASSSSERGRRSEKLFFGSGTQLSVL.

The rearrangement uses TRBV29-1 and TRBJ1-2; 7 nucleotides agree with TRBD1. V dropped 2 bases and J dropped 8; count of bases not matched to a gene: 5. CDR1 SQVTM and CDR2 ANQGSEA come from the germline V gene. The CDR3 is 12 residues long. CDR3 loop: CSVEPQQGGYTF. The CDR3 region has the DNA TGCAGCGTTGAACCACAACAGGGGGGCTACACCTTC.

The V call is TRBV28, the J call TRBJ1-2; TRBD1 agrees at 8 bases. Trimming cost V 7 bases and J 6 bases; bases outside gene matches: 10. The CDR3 has 14 residues. Germline CDR1 MDHEN, CDR2 SYDVKM. Written as DNA, the CDR3 is TGTGCCAGCACTTCCAGGGGGCGATTGCATGGCTACACCTTC. This encodes CASTSRGRLHGYTF.

The rearrangement joins TRBV19 to TRBJ1-1, with 9 bases identical to TRBD1. The germline V gene has CDR1 LNHDA and CDR2 SQIVND (reference sequence). The CDR3 covers 14 residues. V trimming: 5 bases; J trimming: 2 bases; junction bases outside the gene matches: 3. The CDR3 sequence is CASSPDRGNTEAFF. CDR3 in DNA: TGTGCCAGTAGTCCGGACAGGGGAAACACTGAAGCTTTCTTT.

J is TRBJ2-7 and V is TRBV28; tentative D call: TRBD2 (6 bases). The germline CDR1 and CDR2 sequences are MDHEN and SYDVKM. Trimming removed 7 bases at V and 2 bases at J, with 12 bases between. This CDR3 is 13 amino acids long. CDR3: CASIRPGAYEQYF. The CDR3 DNA follows: TGTGCCAGCATACGCCCGGGGGCCTACGAGCAGTACTTC.

The chain has TRBV6-7 and TRBJ2-7; D gene uncertain. TRBV6-7 is given ORF status, its function remaining uncertain. CDR3 length equals 10 residues. With 5 bases removed from V and 6 bases from J, the gap between germline ends came to 5 bases. CDR3 nucleotides: TGTGCCAGCAGTAAGCGCGAGCAGTACTTC. Protein product: CASSKREQYF.

In the case of this clone: One end of the junction fails to match germline, which may point to a read error. This chain links TRBV2 with TRBJ1-5; D gene uncertain. This CDR3 region has 15 residues. Germline V gene data show CDR1 as SNHLY and CDR2 as FYNNEI. In nucleotides, the CDR3 is TGTGCCAGCAGGGAAGGACTGACTAGCGGTCAGCCCCAGCATTTT. Translating it yields CASREGLTSGQPQHF.

The chain has TRBV10-3 and TRBJ1-2; 8 bases agree with TRBD1. The CDR3 has 15 amino acids. Trimming at V came to 6 bases and at J to 6 bases, leaving 12 bases not matched to a gene. Germline V CDR1 and CDR2: ENHRY, SYGVKD. CDR3 in amino acids: CAIRPGTGQGDGYTF. CDR3 bases: TGTGCCATCAGACCCGGGACAGGTCAGGGAGATGGCTACACCTTC.

V is TRBV9 and J is TRBJ1-2, with 7 nucleotides matching TRBD1. The CDR3 consists of 13 residues. CDR1 is SGDLS and CDR2 is YYNGEE in the germline V gene. The V and J ends lost 2 bases and 5 bases, in that order; junction bases with no gene match: 3. CDR3 in DNA: TGTGCCAGCAGCGTTAAACAGGGGTATGGCTACACCTTC. It specifies CASSVKQGYGYTF.

The chain joins TRBV18 to TRBJ2-7; 10 bases match TRBD2. The V gene end was trimmed by 6 bases and the J gene end by 5 bases; junction bases not matched to a gene: 16. This CDR3 region has 17 residues. CDR1 KGHSH and CDR2 LQKENI come from the germline V gene. In DNA, the CDR3 is TGTGCCAGCTCCCCGGGTCGATCTAGCGGGGGAGGGAACGAGCAGTACTTC. Translating gives CASSPGRSSGGGNEQYF.

This clone was seen a single time. The CDR3 spells CASSLTSSYNEQFF. The CDR3 bases are TGTGCCAGCAGTTTAACTAGCTCCTACAATGAGCAGTTCTTC. The chain links TRBV28 to TRBJ2-1; TRBD2 might be the D (5 bases). The length of the CDR3 is 14 residues. The V end was cut by 2 bases, the J end by 0 bases, with 5 bases between. CDR1 is MDHEN, CDR2 SYDVKM, per germline.

The V call is TRBV5-8, the J call TRBJ2-7; tentatively, D is TRBD1 (7 bases). V was clipped by 3 bases and J by 0 bases, with 10 bases between them. Germline V gives CDR1 SGHTS, CDR2 YDEGEE. The CDR3 totals 14 residues. The CDR3 region is CASSSGGISYEQYF. The CDR3, as DNA: TGTGCCAGCAGCTCAGGGGGGATCTCCTACGAGCAGTACTTC.

V and J are TRBV4-2 and TRBJ2-1; 8 bases align to TRBD2. This CDR3 is built from 14 residues. Trimming removed 1 base from V and 9 bases from J; junction bases left unmatched: 5. Germline V gene lookup returns CDR1 LGHNA and CDR2 YNFKEQ. The CDR3 reads CASSQAGGAGEQFF. CDR3 nucleotides: TGTGCCAGCAGCCAAGCCGGGGGGGCGGGTGAGCAGTTCTTC.

About this clone: This CDR3 is also generated by other DNA sequences in the sample. The chain joins TRBV20-1 to TRBJ2-3, with no clear D. Germline CDR1 reads DFQATT; CDR2 reads SNEGSKA (reference sequence). Trimming removed 2 bases at V and 6 bases at J, with 6 bases between. The CDR3 runs 11 residues. For the CDR3, the DNA is TGCAGTGCTAGACTTTCGGATACGCAGTATTTT. As protein: CSARLSDTQYF.

The chain is built from TRBV27 and TRBJ2-2, with a possible D match to TRBD2 (5 bases). Germline V gene lookup returns CDR1 MNHEY and CDR2 SMNVEV (reference sequence). V lost 2 bases, J lost 2 bases, and 9 bases lay in between. The CDR3 is 15 amino acids. As DNA, the CDR3 is TGTGCCAGCAGTTTAGTCTCGGGAAACACCGGGGAGCTGTTTTTT. Translating it yields CASSLVSGNTGELFF.

The rearrangement joins TRBV28 to TRBJ1-5; the match to TRBD1 covers 7 bases. V lost 6 bases and J lost 10; bases outside the gene matches: 9. The length of the CDR3 is 13 residues. Germline loops: CDR1 MDHEN, CDR2 SYDVKM. CDR3 nucleotides: TGTGCCAGCAGCCCGACAGGGTTCGGACCCCAGCATTTT. Translated, it gives CASSPTGFGPQHF.

This clone was seen only a few times. The rearrangement links TRBV6-5 to TRBJ2-7, with D maybe TRBD2 (7 bases). The CDR3 is made up of 15 amino acids. Germline V gene lookup returns CDR1 MNHEY and CDR2 SVGAGI. The germline V and J ends were trimmed by 6 bases and 2 bases, with 17 bases remaining between them. This CDR3 reads CASRSGGGGTYEQYF. Written as DNA, the CDR3 is TGTGCCAGCAGAAGCGGAGGGGGGGGGACCTACGAGCAGTACTTC.

The chain uses TRBV5-4 and TRBJ1-5, with D uncertain. The length of the CDR3 is 16 residues. Germline CDR1 SGHNT, CDR2 YYREEE (reference sequence). Deletions cut 4 bases from V and 4 bases from J, with 18 bases between. The CDR3 loop reads CASSSPREALNQPQHF. DNA for the CDR3: TGTGCCAGCAGCAGTCCCCGGGAGGCGCTGAATCAGCCCCAGCATTTT.

The chain links TRBV4-1 to TRBJ1-1, with D possibly matching TRBD1 (6 bases). The length of the CDR3 is 15 residues. Trimming shortened V by 0 bases and J by 3 bases, and 11 bases separated the two germline ends. Germline V gene lookup returns CDR1 MGHRA and CDR2 YSYEKL. CDR3: CASSQDGQPYTEAFF. For the CDR3, the DNA is TGCGCCAGCAGCCAAGATGGACAGCCTTACACTGAAGCTTTCTTT.

This clone was counted between two and nine times. The chain couples TRBV10-3 to TRBJ2-3, with a tentative D call TRBD2 (6 bases). Trimming pared 6 bases from V and 1 base from J, leaving 14 bases between. The CDR3 length is 15 residues. The germline V gene encodes CDR1 ENHRY and CDR2 SYGVKD. CDR3 nucleotides: TGTGCCATCAGACCGGCGACGGGGGGCACAGATACGCAGTATTTT. This sequence encodes CAIRPATGGTDTQYF.

This chain links TRBV7-2 with TRBJ1-3; no definite D call. The V end lost 3 bases, the J end lost 2 bases, and 8 bases lay between the germline ends. Germline V gives CDR1 SGHTA, CDR2 FQGNSA. The CDR3 runs 14 residues. CDR3 amino acids: CASSFWGAGNTIYF. The CDR3 nucleotides read TGTGCCAGCAGCTTTTGGGGAGCTGGAAACACCATATATTTT.

The CDR3 spells CASSQVAGGSYEQYF. The CDR3 DNA reads as TGCGCCAGCAGCCAGGTGGCGGGTGGATCCTACGAGCAGTACTTC. V is TRBV4-1 and J is TRBJ2-7, with a possible D match to TRBD2 (5 bases). CDR3 length: 15 amino acids. Looked up from germline, CDR1 is MGHRA and CDR2 is YSYEKL. The germline V and J ends were trimmed by 3 bases and 1 base, with 13 bases remaining between them.

V gene TRBV30 combines with J gene TRBJ1-3, with D possibly matching TRBD1 (6 bases). From germline, CDR1 is GTSNPN and CDR2 SVGIG (reference sequence). V lost 3 bases and J lost 0, with 12 bases in between. The CDR3 contains 15 residues. This CDR3 is CAWSGGQISGNTIYF. The CDR3, as DNA: TGTGCCTGGAGCGGTGGACAGATCTCTGGAAACACCATATATTTT.

This clone was detected once. The rearrangement joins TRBV4-3 to TRBJ2-3, with 7 positions matching TRBD1. This CDR3 spans 13 amino acids. In germline, CDR1 is LGHNA, CDR2 YSLEER. Trimming cost V 3 bases and J 7 bases; bases outside gene matches: 4. The CDR3 is CASSQDRYHTQYF. CDR3 bases: TGCGCCAGCAGCCAGGACAGGTATCATACGCAGTATTTT.

This chain uses TRBV28 with TRBJ1-2; D perhaps matches TRBD1 (6 bases). CDR1 MDHEN and CDR2 SYDVKM come from the germline V gene. The CDR3 is 15 amino acids. Trimming cost V 6 bases and J 4 bases, with 18 bases left between them. CDR3 DNA: TGTGCCAGCAGAGTTCCCAGGGGAAATTTCTATGGCTACACCTTC. As protein: CASRVPRGNFYGYTF.

The J gene is TRBJ2-1, the V gene TRBV27; D may be TRBD1 (5 bases). The V gene lost 0 bases and the J gene lost 10 bases, with 10 bases spanning the gap. Germline V gene sequence: CDR1 MNHEY, CDR2 SMNVEV (reference sequence). The CDR3 extends over 13 amino acids. The CDR3 here is CASSLSVGLEQFF. The CDR3 nucleotides read TGTGCCAGCAGTTTATCAGTGGGGCTCGAGCAGTTCTTC.